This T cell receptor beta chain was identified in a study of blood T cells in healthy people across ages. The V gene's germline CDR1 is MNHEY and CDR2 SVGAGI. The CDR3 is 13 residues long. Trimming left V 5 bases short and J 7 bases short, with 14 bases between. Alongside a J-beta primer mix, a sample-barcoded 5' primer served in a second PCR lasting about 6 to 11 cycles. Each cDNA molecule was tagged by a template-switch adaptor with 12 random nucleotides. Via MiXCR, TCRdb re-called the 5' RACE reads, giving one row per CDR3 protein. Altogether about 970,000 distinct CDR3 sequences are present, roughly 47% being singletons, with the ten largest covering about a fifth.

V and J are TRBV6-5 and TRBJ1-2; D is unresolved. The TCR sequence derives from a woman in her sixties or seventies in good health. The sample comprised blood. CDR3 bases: TGTGCCAGCAGTCTTCTCGCAAGGGCTGGCTACACCTTC. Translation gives CASSLLARAGYTF.